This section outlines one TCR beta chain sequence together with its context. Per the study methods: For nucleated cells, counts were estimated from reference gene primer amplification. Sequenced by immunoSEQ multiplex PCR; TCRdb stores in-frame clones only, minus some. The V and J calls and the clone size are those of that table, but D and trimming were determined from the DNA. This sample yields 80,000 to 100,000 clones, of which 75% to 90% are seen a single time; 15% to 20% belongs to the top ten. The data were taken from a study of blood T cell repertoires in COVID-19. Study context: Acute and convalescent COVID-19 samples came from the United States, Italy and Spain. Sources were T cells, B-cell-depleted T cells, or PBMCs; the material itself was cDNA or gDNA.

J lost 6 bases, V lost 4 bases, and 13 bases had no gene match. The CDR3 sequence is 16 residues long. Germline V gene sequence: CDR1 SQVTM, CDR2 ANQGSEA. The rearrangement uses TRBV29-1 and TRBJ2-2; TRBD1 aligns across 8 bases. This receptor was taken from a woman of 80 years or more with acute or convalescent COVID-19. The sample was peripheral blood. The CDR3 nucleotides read TGCAGCGTTGCTGGGTTGGCAGGGGGCTTTTCCGGGGAGCTGTTTTTT. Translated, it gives CSVAGLAGGFSGELFF.